This is a list of T cell receptor beta chains from one sample in a study of T cell changes during pregnancy in multiple sclerosis. Data came from immunoSEQ multiplex PCR; TCRdb stores just in-frame clones and leaves some out. This sample has some 10,000 clones, with under 85% found just once. Sequences were derived from CD8+ T cells from peripheral blood mononuclear cells, sampled in the third trimester of pregnancy. The receptors shown here come from a female donor in good health, enrolled as a control in a pregnancy study. CDR3s include the opening cysteine and the closing phenylalanine or tryptophan. The D gene is left open where the match is weak. A clone size is listed for some rows: how often the clone was seen (once, few, many), or a class if it is expanded.

j_call,d_call,clone_size,v_call,cdr3_nt,cdr3_aa
TRBJ2-6,.,few,TRBV4-3,TGCGCCAGCAGCCAAGATCTCGGGTCGGGGGCCAACGTCCTGACTTTC,CASSQDLGSGANVLTF
TRBJ2-2,TRBD2,.,TRBV6-4,TGTGCCAGCAGTGACGGGACTAGCGGGGACGTCGGGGAGCTGTTTTTT,CASSDGTSGDVGELFF
TRBJ2-5,.,.,TRBV13,TGTGCCAGCAGCTTAGGCCGGGGGAGGAAGACCCAGTACTTC,CASSLGRGRKTQYF
TRBJ2-7,.,.,TRBV4-3,TGCGCCAGCAGCTGGGACAAAACCTACGAGCAGTACTTC,CASSWDKTYEQYF
TRBJ1-2,.,once,TRBV7-2,TGTGCCAGCAGCGACGGGTTGTCCTATGGCTACACCTTC,CASSDGLSYGYTF
TRBJ2-5,TRBD2,.,TRBV25-1,TGTGCCAGCAGTGCTATAGCGGGAGATAGAGAGACCCAGTACTTC,CASSAIAGDRETQYF
TRBJ2-7,.,.,TRBV7-9,TGTGCCAGCAGCCGTGGGAGCGCTCAGGAGCAGTACTTC,CASSRGSAQEQYF
TRBJ1-1,.,.,TRBV5-5,TGTGCCAGCAGCTTGGGACAGAATGAAGCTTTCTTT,CASSLGQNEAFF
TRBJ2-5,TRBD2,.,TRBV9,TGTGCCAGCAGCGTAGTGCGGACTAGCGGGAGGGCCAGGGAGACCCAGTACTTC,CASSVVRTSGRARETQYF
TRBJ2-7,TRBD2,.,TRBV27,TGTGCCAGCAGTCAACGGACTAGCGGGAGCGACGAGCAGTACTTC,CASSQRTSGSDEQYF
TRBJ2-1,.,.,TRBV6-4,TGTGCCAGCAGTGCTAGAACGGGAGGGGGCGATGAGCAGTTCTTC,CASSARTGGGDEQFF
TRBJ1-5,.,.,TRBV6-4,TGTGCCAGCAGTGACAGCGGGGACAATCAGCCCCAGCATTTT,CASSDSGDNQPQHF
TRBJ2-5,TRBD2,.,TRBV7-9,TGTGCCAGCAGCTTAGTAATTCTAGCGGGAGGGCAGGAGACCCAGTACTTC,CASSLVILAGGQETQYF
TRBJ1-1,TRBD1,.,TRBV7-9,TGTGCCAGCAGCTTAGGACAGGGGATTGGTGAAGCTTTCTTT,CASSLGQGIGEAFF
TRBJ2-6,TRBD1,.,TRBV23-1,TGCGCCAGCAGTCAATCGATGGGGACAGGTACCACTGGGGCCAACGTCCTGACTTTC,CASSQSMGTGTTGANVLTF
TRBJ2-5,.,.,TRBV7-9,TGTGCCAGCAGCCCTCCTTGGGGCGTACAACAGATGGGGGAGACCCAGTACTTC,CASSPPWGVQQMGETQYF
TRBJ2-1,TRBD1,.,TRBV28,TGTGCCAGCAGTGGACAGGGGTCAGGGCTTAACAATGAGCAGTTCTTC,CASSGQGSGLNNEQFF
TRBJ2-1,.,.,TRBV11-3,TGTGCCAGCAGCCCCAGTGCGGGGAATGAGCAGTTCTTC,CASSPSAGNEQFF
TRBJ2-7,.,.,TRBV29-1,TGCAGCGTTATGGGCCTCACCTACGAGCAGTACTTC,CSVMGLTYEQYF
TRBJ1-5,.,.,TRBV6-1,TGTGCCAGCAGTGAACCCCTGGGGAGGGGACGTCAGCCCCAGCATTTT,CASSEPLGRGRQPQHF
TRBJ1-2,TRBD1,once,TRBV7-8,TGTGCCAGCAGCTCCTCAGGGGGCGATGGCTACACCTTC,CASSSSGGDGYTF
TRBJ2-3,.,few,TRBV5-8,TGTGCCAGCAGCTTGGGCACTTACACAGATACGCAGTATTTT,CASSLGTYTDTQYF
TRBJ2-7,TRBD2,.,TRBV4-1,TGCGCCAGCAGCCCAGCGGGATACCCTCTATACGAGCAGTACTTC,CASSPAGYPLYEQYF
TRBJ2-3,.,.,TRBV29-1,TGCAGCGTTGAGCGGCCTAGCACAGATACGCAGTATTTT,CSVERPSTDTQYF
TRBJ1-1,TRBD1,few,TRBV6-1,TGTGCCAGCAGTAAAAACAGGGGGGACACTGAAGCTTTCTTT,CASSKNRGDTEAFF
TRBJ2-2,TRBD1,once,TRBV6-4,TGTGCCAGCAGCTCGGGACAGGGAACCGGGGAGCTGTTTTTT,CASSSGQGTGELFF
TRBJ2-7,.,.,TRBV9,TGTGCCAGCAGCGTAGGCGGGCGTCAGTACGAGCAGTACTTC,CASSVGGRQYEQYF
TRBJ1-2,.,.,TRBV9,TGTGCCAGCAGCGCTAGTAGCCATGGCTACACCTTC,CASSASSHGYTF
TRBJ1-6,TRBD1,.,TRBV7-9,TGTGCCAGCAGCTTAGCGAAGTCCCCAGGGGGCAATAATTCACCCCTCCACTTT,CASSLAKSPGGNNSPLHF